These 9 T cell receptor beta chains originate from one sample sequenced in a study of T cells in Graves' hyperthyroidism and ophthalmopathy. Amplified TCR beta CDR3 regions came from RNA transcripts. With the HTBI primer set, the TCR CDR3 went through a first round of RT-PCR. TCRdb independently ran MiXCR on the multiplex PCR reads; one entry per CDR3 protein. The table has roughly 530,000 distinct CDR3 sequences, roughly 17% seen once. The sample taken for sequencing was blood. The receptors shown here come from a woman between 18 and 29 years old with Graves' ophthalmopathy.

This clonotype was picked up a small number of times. CDR3 region: CASRGQGNPGNTIYF. DNA of the CDR3: TGTGCCAGCAGAGGGCAGGGAAATCCTGGAAACACCATATATTTT. V is TRBV7-2 and J is TRBJ1-3, with D perhaps matching TRBD1 (5 bases). CDR1 and CDR2 (germline): SGHTA, FQGNSA. The V end lost 6 bases, the J end lost 2 bases, and 14 bases lay between the germline ends. The CDR3 is 15 amino acids.

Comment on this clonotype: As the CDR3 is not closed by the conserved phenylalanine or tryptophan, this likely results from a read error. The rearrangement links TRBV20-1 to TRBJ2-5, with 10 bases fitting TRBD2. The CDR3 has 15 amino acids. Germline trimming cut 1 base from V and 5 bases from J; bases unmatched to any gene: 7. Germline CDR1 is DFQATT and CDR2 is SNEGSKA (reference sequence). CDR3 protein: CSARVPLAGAETQYL. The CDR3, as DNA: TGCAGTGCTAGAGTTCCCCTAGCGGGAGCGGAGACCCAGTACCTC.

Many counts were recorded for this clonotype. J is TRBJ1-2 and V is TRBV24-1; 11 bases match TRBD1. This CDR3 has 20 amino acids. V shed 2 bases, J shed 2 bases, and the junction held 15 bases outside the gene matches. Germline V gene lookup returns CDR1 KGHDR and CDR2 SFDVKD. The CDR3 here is CATSDWSRGQGDPGNYGYTF. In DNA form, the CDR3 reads TGTGCCACCAGTGATTGGTCTCGGGGACAGGGGGATCCAGGAAACTATGGCTACACCTTC.

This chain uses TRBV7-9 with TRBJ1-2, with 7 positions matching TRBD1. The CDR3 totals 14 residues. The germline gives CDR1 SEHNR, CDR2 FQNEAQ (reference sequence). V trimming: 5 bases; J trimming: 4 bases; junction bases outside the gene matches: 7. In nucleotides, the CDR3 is TGTGCCAGCAGCCCCGGGACAGACCTCTATGGCTACACCTTC. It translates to CASSPGTDLYGYTF. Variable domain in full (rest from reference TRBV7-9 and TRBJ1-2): DTGVSQNPRHKITKRGQNVTFRCDPISEHNRLYWYRQTLGQGPEFLTYFQNEAQLEKSRLLSDRFSAERPKGSFSTLEIQRTEQGDSAMYLCASSPGTDLYGYTFGSGTRLTVV.

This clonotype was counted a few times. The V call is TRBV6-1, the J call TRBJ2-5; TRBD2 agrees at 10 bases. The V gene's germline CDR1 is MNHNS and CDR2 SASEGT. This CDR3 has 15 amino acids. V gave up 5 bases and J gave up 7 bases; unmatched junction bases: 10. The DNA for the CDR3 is TGTGCCAGCAGTAACCCCCAGCGGGGGGGCCGGACCCAGTACTTC. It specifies CASSNPQRGGRTQYF.

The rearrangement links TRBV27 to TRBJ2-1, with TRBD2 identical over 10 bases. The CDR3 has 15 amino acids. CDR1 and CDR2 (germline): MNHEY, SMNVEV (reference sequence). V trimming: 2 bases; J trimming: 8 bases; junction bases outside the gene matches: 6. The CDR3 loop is CASSLQGTSVYEQFF. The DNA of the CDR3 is TGTGCCAGCAGTTTACAAGGGACTAGCGTCTATGAGCAGTTCTTC.

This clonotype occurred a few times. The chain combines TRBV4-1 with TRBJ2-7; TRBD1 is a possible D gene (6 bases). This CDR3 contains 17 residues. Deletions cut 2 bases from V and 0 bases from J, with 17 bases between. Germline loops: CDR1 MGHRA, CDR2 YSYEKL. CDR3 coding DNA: TGCGCCAGCAGCCAAACTAAACAGGGTCCGAGCTCCTACGAGCAGTACTTC. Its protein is CASSQTKQGPSSYEQYF.

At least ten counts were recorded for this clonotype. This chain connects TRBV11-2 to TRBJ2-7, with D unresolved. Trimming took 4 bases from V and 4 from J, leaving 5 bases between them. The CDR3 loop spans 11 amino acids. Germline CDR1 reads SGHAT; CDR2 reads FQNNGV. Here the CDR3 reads CASSYYYEQYF. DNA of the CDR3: TGTGCCAGCAGCTATTATTACGAGCAGTACTTC.

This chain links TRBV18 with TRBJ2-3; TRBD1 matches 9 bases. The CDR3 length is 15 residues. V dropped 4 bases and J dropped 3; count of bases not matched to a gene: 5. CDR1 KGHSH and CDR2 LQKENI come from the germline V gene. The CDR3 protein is CASSLDDRGTDTQYF. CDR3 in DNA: TGTGCCAGCTCACTCGACGACAGGGGGACAGATACGCAGTATTTT. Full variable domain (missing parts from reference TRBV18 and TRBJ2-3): NAGVMQNPRHLVRRRGQEARLRCSPMKGHSHVYWYRQLPEEGLKFMVYLQKENIIDESGMPKERFSAEFPKEGPSILRIQQVVRGDSAAYFCASSLDDRGTDTQYFGPGTRLTVL.